This record covers a single T cell receptor (beta chain). Using immunoSEQ multiplex PCR, the repertoire was profiled, and TCRdb retains in-frame clones only, with some absent. This table has around 250,000 clones, 88% appearing once. Germline lookup yields CDR1 SNHLY and CDR2 FYNNEI. Trimming took off 5 bases at V and 1 base at J, with 8 bases between the two ends. CDR3 length: 13 residues. The data originate from a study of blood T cell repertoires in COVID-19. Study-wide context: Sample material is recorded as cDNA or gDNA derived from T cells, B-cell-depleted T cells, or PBMCs.

The sequence came from a woman in her 70s with COVID-19, enrolled during active disease. V gene TRBV2 combines with J gene TRBJ1-1; tentative D call: TRBD1 (5 bases). The sample was peripheral blood. The CDR3 nucleotides read TGTGCCAGCAGTCTGACAGCGAACACTGAAGCTTTCTTT. It yields the protein CASSLTANTEAFF.